Listed here are 22 T cell receptor beta chains from one sample, sequenced in a study of cytomegalovirus exposure and HLA in healthy donors. The PCR made use of 60 Vbeta and 13 Jbeta primers. Sequenced by immunoSEQ multiplex PCR; TCRdb stores in-frame clones only, minus some. The sample shows 60,000 to 85,000 clones, roughly 70% of them seen only once. The specimen was PBMCs. These TCRs come from a man aged 55 to 70 in good health and CMV-seropositive.

This rearrangement joins TRBV28 to TRBJ1-2; TRBD1 agrees at 8 bases. Per germline, CDR1 MDHEN and CDR2 SYDVKM. J was trimmed by 4 bases and V by 3 bases; bases with no gene match: 7. The CDR3 totals 15 residues. CDR3 bases: TGTGCCAGCAGTTTTCCAGGGGGCCGACCCTATGGCTACACCTTC. Its translation is CASSFPGGRPYGYTF.

This clone turned up a few times. This chain links TRBV5-6 with TRBJ2-1; 8 positions agree with TRBD1. The CDR3 loop spans 15 amino acids. The V gene end was trimmed by 4 bases and the J gene end by 1 base; junction bases not matched to a gene: 4. Germline V gene lookup returns CDR1 SGHDT and CDR2 YYEEEE. CDR3 coding DNA: TGTGCCAGCAGCCGATGGACAGGGTCCTACAATGAGCAGTTCTTC. Translated: CASSRWTGSYNEQFF. Combining the CDR3 with reference TRBV5-6 and TRBJ2-1 gives the whole variable domain DAGVTQSPTHLIKTRGQQVTLRCSPKSGHDTVSWYQQALGQGPQFIFQYYEEEERQRGNFPDRFSGHQFPNYSSELNVNALLLGDSALYLCASSRWTGSYNEQFFGPGTRLTVL.

This chain connects TRBV6-6 to TRBJ2-1; D is possibly TRBD2 (5 bases). The germline gives CDR1 MNHNY, CDR2 SVGAGI (reference sequence). The CDR3 has 12 residues. V shed 6 bases and J shed 6 bases, with 9 bases lying between them. The chain's CDR3 is CASSPTINEQFF. CDR3 sequence (DNA): TGTGCCAGCAGCCCGACTATCAATGAGCAGTTCTTC.

This chain joins TRBV7-2 and TRBJ2-1; 13 nucleotides align to TRBD2. Germline V gives CDR1 SGHTA, CDR2 FQGNSA. The V and J ends lost 7 bases and 10 bases, in that order; junction bases with no gene match: 13. This CDR3 has 16 amino acids. The chain's CDR3 is CASTLGGTSGVMEQFF. As DNA, the CDR3 is TGTGCCAGCACCCTTGGCGGGACTAGCGGGGTGATGGAGCAGTTCTTC.

The rearrangement links TRBV11-2 to TRBJ2-1; 8 bases fit TRBD1. CDR1 is SGHAT, CDR2 FQNNGV, per germline. This CDR3 spans 15 amino acids. Germline trimming cut 5 bases from V and 5 bases from J; bases unmatched to any gene: 8. In DNA, the CDR3 is TGTGCCAGCAGCCCCGGACAGGGAGGCGACAATGAGCAGTTCTTC. Its translation: CASSPGQGGDNEQFF.

The V and J genes are TRBV27 and TRBJ1-5; D perhaps matches TRBD1 (6 bases). Between the trimmed V and J ends, which lost 5 bases and 3 bases, there was a span of 14 bases. CDR1 and CDR2 from the germline V gene are MNHEY and SMNVEV (reference sequence). This CDR3 is built from 15 residues. The CDR3: CASSTRGLTNQPQHF. CDR3 DNA: TGTGCCAGCAGTACCAGGGGCCTTACCAATCAGCCCCAGCATTTT.

CDR3 residues: CASSLTGPYEQYF. In nucleotides, the CDR3 is TGTGCCAGCAGTTTAACAGGGCCCTACGAGCAGTACTTC. This sequence joins TRBV27 and TRBJ2-5, with TRBD1 as a possible D gene (6 bases). The J call may be incorrect, as the DNA end agrees better with TRBJ2-7. This CDR3 comprises 13 residues. Germline V gives CDR1 MNHEY, CDR2 SMNVEV (reference sequence).

The chain carries TRBV10-2 and TRBJ1-1; 11 bases fit TRBD1. With 10 bases clipped from V and 5 bases from J, the junction kept 6 bases outside the gene matches. CDR3 size: 13 residues. Germline CDR1 reads WSHSY; CDR2 reads SAAADI. The CDR3 DNA sequence: TGCGCCACAGGACAGGGGGCCGGTACTGAAGCTTTCTTT. It codes for CATGQGAGTEAFF.

The count of this clone is one. This chain connects TRBV9 to TRBJ2-5; 12 bases align to TRBD1. The V gene end was trimmed by 4 bases and the J gene end by 5 bases; junction bases not matched to a gene: 6. The CDR3 has 15 residues. CDR1 is SGDLS and CDR2 is YYNGEE in the germline V gene. CDR3 DNA: TGTGCCAGCAGCCCAGAGGGACAGGGGGCGGAGACCCAGTACTTC. Translating gives CASSPEGQGAETQYF.

The V gene is TRBV7-8, the J gene TRBJ1-6; 8 positions match TRBD1. Germline loops: CDR1 SGHVS, CDR2 FQNEAQ. V dropped 4 bases and J dropped 5; count of bases not matched to a gene: 1. CDR3 length equals 14 residues. For the CDR3, the DNA is TGTGCCAGCAGCTCGGGACAGGATAATTCACCCCTCCACTTT. Residues: CASSSGQDNSPLHF.

The CDR3 reads CASSRERDSPGEQYF. In DNA, the CDR3 is TGTGCCAGCAGTCGAGAAAGGGACAGCCCGGGGGAGCAGTACTTC. The chain uses TRBV27 and TRBJ2-7; 7 positions match TRBD1. The CDR3 extends over 15 amino acids. Germline V gene lookup returns CDR1 MNHEY and CDR2 SMNVEV (reference sequence). J lost 7 bases, V lost 5 bases, and 14 bases had no gene match.

V gene TRBV14 combines with J gene TRBJ2-7; D call uncertain. This CDR3 is built from 12 residues. The germline gives CDR1 SGHDN, CDR2 FVKESK. Between the trimmed V and J ends, which lost 2 bases and 2 bases, there was a span of 4 bases. The CDR3 DNA sequence: TGTGCCAGCAGCCAAACTACCTACGAGCAGTACTTC. It specifies CASSQTTYEQYF.

The V call is TRBV27, the J call TRBJ2-2; no clear D. The CDR3 has 13 residues. The germline V gene has CDR1 MNHEY and CDR2 SMNVEV (reference sequence). V lost 6 bases and J 2 bases, leaving 7 bases between the germline ends. The CDR3 loop is CASRSLNTGELFF. CDR3 coding DNA: TGTGCCAGCAGGAGCTTAAACACCGGGGAGCTGTTTTTT.

The J gene is TRBJ1-3, the V gene TRBV11-2, with a tentative D call TRBD1 (6 bases). V lost 2 bases and J 2 bases, leaving 16 bases between the germline ends. CDR1 and CDR2 (germline): SGHAT, FQNNGV. This CDR3 contains 17 residues. The CDR3 DNA follows: TGTGCCAGCAGCTTAAAGCCCCGCCAGGGGCCTGGAAACACCATATATTTT. This gives the protein CASSLKPRQGPGNTIYF.

The chain is built from TRBV6-5 and TRBJ2-2; D gene ambiguous. Trimming stripped 5 bases from V and 8 bases from J, with 12 bases between. Germline assignment: CDR1 MNHEY and CDR2 SVGAGI. This CDR3 has 13 residues. CDR3 coding DNA: TGTGCCAGCAGTCCCCTCAGGTCTGGGGAGCTGTTTTTT. This gives the protein CASSPLRSGELFF.

V gene TRBV20-1 combines with J gene TRBJ1-2; D unclear. Germline CDR1 is DFQATT and CDR2 is SNEGSKA (reference sequence). V lost 7 bases to trimming and J lost 1 base, with 7 bases between them. The CDR3 consists of 11 residues. DNA of the CDR3: TGCAGTGGCCCGGTTAACTATGGCTACACCTTC. It encodes CSGPVNYGYTF.

The chain uses TRBV6-4 and TRBJ2-2; D remains ambiguous. Germline V gene data show CDR1 as MRHNA and CDR2 as SNTAGT. The CDR3 runs 13 residues. Trimming cost V 3 bases and J 3 bases, with 5 bases left between them. CDR3 protein: CASSEQDTGELFF. CDR3 bases: TGTGCCAGCAGTGAACAAGACACCGGGGAGCTGTTTTTT.

The chain joins TRBV7-2 to TRBJ2-2; no reliable D call. Germline lookup yields CDR1 SGHTA and CDR2 FQGNSA. Deletions cut 3 bases from V and 4 bases from J, with 12 bases between. This CDR3 region has 15 residues. The CDR3 region has the DNA TGTGCCAGCAGCTTGATGGGCGTGAGCACCGGGGAGCTGTTTTTT. Amino acids: CASSLMGVSTGELFF.

The chain couples TRBV6-5 to TRBJ2-1; 8 positions agree with TRBD2. After removal of 6 bases from V and 8 bases from J, the junction contained 9 bases not matched to a gene. Germline V gene data show CDR1 as MNHEY and CDR2 as SVGAGI. The CDR3 length is 14 residues. CDR3 amino acids: CASSRLSGGYEQFF. For the CDR3, the DNA is TGTGCCAGCAGCCGCCTTTCGGGAGGGTATGAGCAGTTCTTC.

The genes are TRBV6-5 and TRBJ2-3; D unresolved. V was cut by 7 bases and J by 5 bases, with 13 bases left in between. The CDR3 totals 13 residues. Germline loops: CDR1 MNHEY, CDR2 SVGAGI. The CDR3 nucleotides are TGTGCCAGCACCTCCACAGTTGGAGATACGCAGTATTTT. It yields the protein CASTSTVGDTQYF.

V and J are TRBV21-1 and TRBJ2-7; TRBD2, as called in the table, went unchecked against the DNA. TRBV21-1 is assigned pseudogene status. The CDR3 totals 19 residues. The CDR3 here is CASSKVLRAGVPTSHGQYF. The CDR3 DNA is TGTGCCAGCAGCAAAGTTCTGAGAGCGGGAGTTCCTACAAGTCATGGGCAGTACTTC.

The chain links TRBV7-9 to TRBJ1-1; no firm D call. V dropped 1 base and J dropped 2 bases, with 8 bases sitting between them. The CDR3 totals 14 residues. CDR1 and CDR2 from the germline V gene are SEHNR and FQNEAQ (reference sequence). The CDR3 nucleotides are TGTGCCAGCAGCTTAGTGGGAGTAAACACTGAAGCTTTCTTT. Translated, it gives CASSLVGVNTEAFF.